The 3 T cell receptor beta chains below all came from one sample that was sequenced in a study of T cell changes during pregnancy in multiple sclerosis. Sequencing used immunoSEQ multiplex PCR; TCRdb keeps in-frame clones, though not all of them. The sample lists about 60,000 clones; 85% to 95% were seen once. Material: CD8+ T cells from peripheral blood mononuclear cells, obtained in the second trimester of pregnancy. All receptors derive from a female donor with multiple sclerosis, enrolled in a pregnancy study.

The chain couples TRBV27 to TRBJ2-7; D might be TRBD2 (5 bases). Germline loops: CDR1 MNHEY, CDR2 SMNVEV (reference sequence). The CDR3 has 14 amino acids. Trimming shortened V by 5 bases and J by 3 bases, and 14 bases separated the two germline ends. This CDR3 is CASSPDRDYYEQYF. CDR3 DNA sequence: TGTGCCAGCAGTCCAGACCGCGACTACTACGAGCAGTACTTC.

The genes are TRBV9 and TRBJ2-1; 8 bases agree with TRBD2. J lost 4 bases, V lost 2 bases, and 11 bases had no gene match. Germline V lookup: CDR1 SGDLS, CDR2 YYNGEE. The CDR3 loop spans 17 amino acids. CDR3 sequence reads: CASSVPTGGEGYNEQFF. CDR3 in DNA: TGTGCCAGCAGCGTTCCTACCGGGGGGGAGGGATACAATGAGCAGTTCTTC.

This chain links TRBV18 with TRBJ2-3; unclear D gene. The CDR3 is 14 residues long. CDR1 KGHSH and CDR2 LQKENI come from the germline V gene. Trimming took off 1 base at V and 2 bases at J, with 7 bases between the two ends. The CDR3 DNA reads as TGTGCCAGCTCACCACTAGCTAACACAGATACGCAGTATTTT. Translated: CASSPLANTDTQYF.